What follows are 26 T cell receptor beta chains derived from one specimen sequenced in a study of tumor-infiltrating lymphocytes in oesophageal squamous cell carcinoma. TCRdb re-derived calls from the PCR reads in MiXCR, one entry per CDR3 protein. The sample has around 14,000 distinct CDR3 sequences, 53% seen once. Sequenced sample: esophageal tumor tissue. Receptor source: a male donor with esophageal squamous cell carcinoma.

This chain uses TRBV6-1 with TRBJ2-5; no firm D call. The J call may be mistaken, given a closer DNA end match to TRBJ2-7. From germline, CDR1 is MNHNS and CDR2 SASEGT. This CDR3 spans 15 amino acids. The CDR3 reads CASSDLWGSSYEQYF. CDR3 DNA sequence: TGTGCCAGCAGTGACTTATGGGGTTCCTCCTACGAGCAGTACTTC.

This clonotype was observed many times. The V gene is TRBV5-1, the J gene TRBJ2-7, with D possibly being TRBD2 (6 bases). Trimming removed 0 bases at V and 6 bases at J, with 16 bases between. There are 15 residues in the CDR3. In germline, CDR1 is SGHRS, CDR2 YFSETQ. The CDR3 coding sequence is TGCGCCAGCAGCTTGGTGGGGGGTCAGGGCGGCGAGCAGTACTTC. Its translation is CASSLVGGQGGEQYF.

The J gene is TRBJ2-1, the V gene TRBV7-4; 10 positions match TRBD1. The length of the CDR3 is 15 residues. The trim removed 0 bases at V and 10 bases at J, leaving 6 bases unmatched. Germline assignment: CDR1 SGHVT and CDR2 SQSDAQ. The CDR3 nucleotides read TGTGCCAGCAGCTTAGCGACAGGGGGCTGGGGGGAGCAGTTCTTC. Translating gives CASSLATGGWGEQFF.

The chain couples TRBV11-2 to TRBJ2-5, with D perhaps assigned TRBD1 or TRBD2 (5 bases each). Germline assignment: CDR1 SGHAT and CDR2 FQNNGV. Deletions cut 6 bases from V and 11 bases from J, with 19 bases between. The CDR3 has 13 amino acids. The CDR3 bases are TGTGCCAGCAGACCGGGACGGAGGCATGAGCAGTACTTC. It encodes CASRPGRRHEQYF.

This clonotype showed up just a few times. A read error may produce the germline difference seen at one junction end. The chain links TRBV6-1 to TRBJ2-1; D possibly corresponds to TRBD1 (5 bases). The germline gives CDR1 MNHNS, CDR2 SASEGT. The CDR3 covers 16 residues. CDR3 protein: CASSRRTTFSNSPLHF. CDR3 DNA: TGTGCCAGCAGTAGAAGGACAACCTTCTCTAATTCACCCCTCCACTTC.

This chain joins TRBV7-2 and TRBJ1-2, with 12 bases lining up with TRBD1. V dropped 8 bases and J dropped 12; count of bases not matched to a gene: 13. Germline V lookup: CDR1 SGHTA, CDR2 FQGNSA. The CDR3 is 14 amino acids. The CDR3 bases are TGTGCCAGCGCAACCGGGACAGGGGGCCCCTTGGACACCTTC. Translation gives CASATGTGGPLDTF. The full variable domain, completed using reference TRBV7-2 and TRBJ1-2, is GAGVSQSPSNKVTEKGKDVELRCDPISGHTALYWYRQSLGQGLEFLIYFQGNSAPDKSGLPSDRFSAERTGGSVSTLTIQRTQQEDSAVYLCASATGTGGPLDTFGSGTRLTVV.

Of note for this clonotype: It is unclear where the CDR3 begins or ends on the DNA, so no DNA is shown, and the CDR3 is as TCRdb lists it. The chain couples TRBV7-5 to TRBJ2-3; TRBD1 is taken as the D call from the table, unchecked against the DNA. TRBV7-5 is shown as a pseudogene. The CDR3 sequence runs 17 residues, both termini included. CDR3 sequence reads: CISVPEAAGTITDTQYF.

There are many counts of this clonotype. The V call is TRBV18, the J call TRBJ1-1; a weak D match, TRBD1 (5 bases). This CDR3 is 16 amino acids long. Trimming took 3 bases from V and 0 from J, leaving 14 bases between them. Germline CDR1 reads KGHSH; CDR2 reads LQKENI. CDR3 nucleotides: TGTGCCAGCTCACCTTCTACCCCGACAGTGAACACTGAAGCTTTCTTT. This codes for CASSPSTPTVNTEAFF. The variable domain in full, with the rest retrieved from reference TRBV18 and TRBJ1-1, is NAGVMQNPRHLVRRRGQEARLRCSPMKGHSHVYWYRQLPEEGLKFMVYLQKENIIDESGMPKERFSAEFPKEGPSILRIQQVVRGDSAAYFCASSPSTPTVNTEAFFGQGTRLTVV.

This clonotype qualifies as medium-sized. The J gene is TRBJ2-5, the V gene TRBV7-3; no clear D gene. The CDR3 loop spans 13 amino acids. V was clipped by 5 bases and J by 3 bases, with 10 bases between them. Germline V lookup: CDR1 SGHTA, CDR2 FQGTGA. The CDR3 spells CASSEGPEETQYF. In DNA, the CDR3 is TGTGCCAGCAGCGAAGGGCCTGAAGAGACCCAGTACTTC.

The V call is TRBV27, the J call TRBJ2-3; TRBD1 matches 9 bases. The CDR3 has 14 residues. From germline, CDR1 is MNHEY and CDR2 SMNVEV (reference sequence). Trimming cost V 5 bases and J 5 bases; bases outside gene matches: 5. CDR3 residues: CASSQGQGRDTQYF. In nucleotides, the CDR3 is TGTGCCAGCAGTCAGGGACAGGGTAGAGATACGCAGTATTTT.

The gene calls are TRBV11-2 and TRBJ1-1; D possibly corresponds to TRBD1 (5 bases). Germline CDR1 and CDR2: SGHAT and FQNNGV. Trimming shortened V by 4 bases and J by 0 bases, and 9 bases separated the two germline ends. The CDR3 covers 14 residues. Here the CDR3 DNA reads TGTGCCAGCAGCTCGGACAACCTGAACACTGAAGCTTTCTTT. Its protein is CASSSDNLNTEAFF.

This clonotype is categorized as medium-sized. An end of the junction differs from the germline gene, which may be a read error. The rearrangement links TRBV6-1 to TRBJ1-6; D unresolved. The V gene's germline CDR1 is MNHNS and CDR2 SASEGT. This CDR3 has 18 amino acids. The CDR3 reads CASSAMIIYSSYNSPLHF. In DNA, the CDR3 is TGTGCCAGCAGTGCAATGATAATTTATAGCTCCTATAATTCACCCCTCCACTTC.

This clonotype was seen once. This chain links TRBV7-2 with TRBJ1-2, with TRBD1 matching 11 bases. The CDR3 covers 14 residues. The J segment lost 2 bases and the V segment lost 5 bases, leaving 1 base of the junction unmatched. Looked up from germline, CDR1 is SGHTA and CDR2 is FQGNSA. CDR3 DNA: TGTGCCAGCAGCCGGGACAGGGGGAACTATGGCTACACCTTC. Its translation: CASSRDRGNYGYTF.

This rearrangement joins TRBV28 to TRBJ2-3; weak D call: TRBD1 (6 bases). The CDR3 loop spans 15 amino acids. CDR1 is MDHEN, CDR2 SYDVKM, per germline. V lost 4 bases, J lost 2 bases, and 13 bases lay in between. CDR3 region: CASSSGTGHTDTQYF. CDR3 bases: TGTGCCAGCAGTTCCGGGACGGGACACACAGATACGCAGTATTTT. The full variable domain, its missing parts supplied by reference TRBV28 and TRBJ2-3, is DVKVTQSSRYLVKRTGEKVFLECVQDMDHENMFWYRQDPGLGLRLIYFSYDVKMKEKGDIPEGYSVSREKKERFSLILESASTNQTSMYLCASSSGTGHTDTQYFGPGTRLTVL.

This clonotype was seen only a few times. The rearrangement joins TRBV7-8 to TRBJ1-1, with TRBD1 as a possible D gene (5 bases). Germline CDR1 and CDR2: SGHVS and FQNEAQ. This CDR3 is 16 amino acids long. Trimming pared 1 base from V and 3 bases from J, leaving 15 bases between. The CDR3 region is CASSLGSRGRDTEAFF. The DNA of the CDR3 is TGTGCCAGCAGCTTAGGTTCGAGGGGTAGGGACACTGAAGCTTTCTTT. Full variable domain (outside the CDR3, taken from reference TRBV7-8 and TRBJ1-1): GAGVSQSPRYKVAKRGQDVALRCDPISGHVSLFWYQQALGQGPEFLTYFQNEAQLDKSGLPSDRFFAERPEGSVSTLKIQRTQQEDSAVYLCASSLGSRGRDTEAFFGQGTRLTVV.

This clonotype was recorded only once. Since the CDR3 does not end with the conserved phenylalanine or tryptophan, this likely comes from a read error. The limits of the CDR3 on the DNA are not certain, so only TCRdb's listed CDR3 is given. The rearrangement links TRBV7-6 to TRBJ2-1; the table names TRBD2, a call not compared with the DNA. From its first to its last residue, the CDR3 has 16 amino acids. CDR1 and CDR2 (germline): SGHVS, FNYEAQ. The CDR3 loop is CASSLRDSRGRAVLRA.

With respect to this clonotype: A much larger clone lies one base from this, so it may be a read error. The chain is built from TRBV27 and TRBJ2-5; 11 bases agree with TRBD1. There are 15 residues in the CDR3. Germline CDR1 is MNHEY and CDR2 is SMNVEV (reference sequence). With 5 bases clipped from V and 11 bases from J, the junction kept 13 bases outside the gene matches. CDR3 bases: TGTGCCAGCAGTAGAGGGACAGGGGGGTACAATGAGCAGTACTTC. Its protein product is CASSRGTGGYNEQYF.

This clonotype was recorded a few times. V usage is TRBV7-2 and J usage is TRBJ2-1; TRBD1 aligns across 7 bases. The J call is uncertain, as TRBJ2-7 better fits the DNA end. This CDR3 is 14 amino acids long. From germline, CDR1 is SGHTA and CDR2 FQGNSA. CDR3 bases: TGTGCCAGCAGCTTAGAACAGGGGCCCTACGAGCAGTACTTC. This encodes CASSLEQGPYEQYF.

Turning to this clonotype: A read error is likely, as this CDR3 ends without the conserved phenylalanine or tryptophan. It is unclear where the CDR3 begins or ends on the DNA, so no DNA is shown, and the CDR3 is as TCRdb lists it. V and J are TRBV7-3 and TRBJ2-6; the table calls TRBD1, which could not be checked here. Germline-derived CDR1 and CDR2 are SGHTA and FQGTGA. The CDR3 comprises 17 residues, both ends counted. The CDR3 reads CASSSRGTGGTEQYFGA.

For the CDR3, the DNA is TGTGCCAGCAGCTTGCTAGCGGGGATCACCCAAGAGACCCAGTACTTC. Protein sequence: CASSLLAGITQETQYF. The V and J genes are TRBV7-6 and TRBJ2-1; 9 bases agree with TRBD2. The J call may not be correct, given that the DNA end is closer to TRBJ2-5. Germline CDR1 is SGHVS and CDR2 is FNYEAQ. The CDR3 covers 16 residues.

The rearrangement joins TRBV6-1 to TRBJ2-3; 11 positions match TRBD2. The J call may be incorrect, as the DNA end agrees better with TRBJ2-1. Germline V gene data show CDR1 as MNHNS and CDR2 as SASEGT. The CDR3 has 17 residues. The CDR3 coding sequence is TGTGCCAGCAGTCCCCGTATTAGCGGGAGGGAAGACAATGAGCAGTTCTTC. This sequence encodes CASSPRISGREDNEQFF.

This clonotype was seen more than once but under ten times. The chain is built from TRBV7-8 and TRBJ2-5; D remains unclear. The end of the DNA is better explained by TRBJ2-1, so the J call may be wrong. Germline V gene data show CDR1 as SGHVS and CDR2 as FQNEAQ. This CDR3 region has 11 residues. The CDR3 is CASSFTETQFF. CDR3 nucleotide sequence: TGTGCCAGCAGCTTTACAGAGACCCAGTTCTTC.

This clonotype showed up just a few times. This chain joins TRBV7-6 and TRBJ2-3; D is possibly TRBD1 (7 bases). The last part of the DNA fits TRBJ2-1 better; the J call may be wrong. The CDR3 contains 15 residues. From germline, CDR1 is SGHVS and CDR2 FNYEAQ. CDR3 DNA sequence: TGTGCCAGCAGCTTGGGGGGACAGCGCAGCAATGAGCAGTTCTTC. Protein sequence: CASSLGGQRSNEQFF.

This clonotype is categorized as medium-sized. The chain has TRBV6-1 and TRBJ2-7; 7 bases are shared with TRBD2. The CDR3 covers 14 residues. The V gene end was trimmed by 6 bases and the J gene end by 2 bases; junction bases not matched to a gene: 7. Per germline, CDR1 MNHNS and CDR2 SASEGT. The CDR3 DNA reads TGTGCCAGCAGCCTTACTAGCGCCACCTACGAGCAGTACTTC. Translating gives CASSLTSATYEQYF.

The chain joins TRBV5-1 to TRBJ2-7; 8 bases line up with TRBD2. V shed 7 bases, J shed 2 bases, and the junction held 8 bases outside the gene matches. The CDR3 contains 14 residues. CDR1 is SGHRS and CDR2 is YFSETQ in the germline V gene. CDR3 sequence reads: CASESAGVPYEQYF. CDR3 coding DNA: TGCGCCAGCGAGTCAGCGGGAGTTCCCTACGAGCAGTACTTC.

The chain uses TRBV25-1 and TRBJ2-1; possible D gene TRBD2, 6 bases. The last part of the DNA fits TRBJ2-3 better; the J call may be wrong. The V gene's germline CDR1 is MGHDK and CDR2 SYGVNS. The CDR3 totals 16 residues. The CDR3 protein is CASSDPLAAYQETQYF. DNA of the CDR3: TGTGCCAGCAGTGACCCACTAGCAGCCTACCAAGAGACCCAGTATTTT.